This T cell receptor beta chain originates from a study of cytotoxic CD8 clonotypes in ibrutinib-treated CLL listed by TCRdb under 2021. A note on the overall study: The cohort had 11 relapsed/refractory and some 15 treatment-naive patients; 17 to 18 were IGHV unmutated. On average, each sample had about 250,000 productive templates and more than 75,000 productive rearrangements. Samples at response were collected after a median of about 12 months of treatment, with a range of roughly 6 to 40 months. Every remission and progressive disease sample was obtained while ibrutinib was still being received by the patients. Of the roughly 86 people in the trial, approximately 28 had longitudinal samples available. Partial responses were observed in approximately 24 patients and complete responses in 2; after a median follow-up of roughly 72 months, remission was maintained in some 14 patients and progression was observed in approximately 12. Cryopreserved peripheral blood mononuclear cells were obtained prior to treatment, at the time of response, and at either disease progression or sustained remission. Overall study outcomes, separate from this receptor: Sustained-remission and progressing patients did not have matched sampling times, and lymph node repertoires were not examined. Public clonotypes were rare and either shrank or stayed stable during treatment, and the rise in clonality at ibrutinib response reflected expansion of private clonotypes. Baseline clonality exceeded that of age-matched healthy donors and correlated strongly with circulating CD8+ T-cell counts. Clonality rose at ibrutinib response, remained stable during sustained remission, and dropped back toward baseline at progression.

Worth noting for this clone: The target of this receptor is not known. Base qualities are missing; no much larger clone stands one base away.

Each clonotype received, on average, 10x coverage in deep resolution sequencing performed on a MiSeq, where the target depth lay between 1 in 1 million and 1 in 200,000 T cells. TCR beta libraries were generated with the immunoSEQ hsTCRB Kit. For the original study's pipeline: The data were analyzed with ImmunoSEQ Analyzer and ImmunoSEQ Data Assistant, and V, D and J gene assignments followed IMGT definitions. Clonality, with values ranging from 0 to 1, was calculated as one minus the normalized Shannon entropy of productive rearrangement frequencies. Only overrepresented clonotypes making up at least 0.05% of the repertoire of each patient were included in the public clonotype analysis. Some 12 age-matched healthy donor repertoires from immuneACCESS served as clonality controls. In TCRdb, the immuneACCESS table is reduced to in-frame sequences with V and J assigned. These tables do not hold every clone; where another copy was compared, an unresolved V gene accounts for under half, and the others remain unexplained. The V and J calls and clone size were taken over from that table, and D and trimming were inferred from the DNA. The sample includes fewer than 400,000 clones, with roughly 67% observed a single time. Together, the top ten hold roughly 6.7% of the sample.

Trimming accounts for 3 bases at V and 4 bases at J, while the number of junction bases matched to no gene is 4. The germline V gene specifies SQVTM as CDR1 and ANQGSEA as CDR2. Taken from cysteine to phenylalanine, the CDR3 has 14 residues. This entry keeps only the CDR3 DNA: 42 bases, framed from base 1. For TCR beta library preparation, roughly 2.1 micrograms of genomic DNA was extracted from cryopreserved PBMCs. Longitudinal blood samples from CLL patients on ibrutinib monotherapy underwent high-throughput TCR beta sequencing. The patients were enrolled in a single-center, open-label phase 2 trial of ibrutinib monotherapy.

The TCR originated in a human donor with chronic lymphocytic leukemia. The rearranged chain carries TRBV29-1 and TRBJ2-1; 9 bases in the middle match TRBD2. Sequenced material: PBMCs, taken after 36 months of ibrutinib treatment. The CDR3 protein sequence reads: CSVDLAGYYNEQFF. The DNA sequence is TGCAGCGTTGACCTAGCGGGATATTACAATGAGCAGTTCTTC.